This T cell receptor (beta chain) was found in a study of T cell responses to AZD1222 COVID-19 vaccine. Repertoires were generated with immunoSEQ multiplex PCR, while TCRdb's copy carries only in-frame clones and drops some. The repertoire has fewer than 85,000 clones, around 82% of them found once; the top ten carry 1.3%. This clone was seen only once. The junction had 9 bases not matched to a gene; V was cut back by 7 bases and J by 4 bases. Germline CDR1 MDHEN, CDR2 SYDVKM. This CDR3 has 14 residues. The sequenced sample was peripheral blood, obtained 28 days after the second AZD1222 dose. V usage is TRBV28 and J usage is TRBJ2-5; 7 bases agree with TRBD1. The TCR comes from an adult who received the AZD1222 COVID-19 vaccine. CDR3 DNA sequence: TGTGCCAGCACGATCGGACAGGCCCCAGAGACCCAGTACTTC. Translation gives CASTIGQAPETQYF.